This T cell receptor beta chain was identified in a study of radiation and T cells in renal cell carcinoma. CDR3 size: 19 residues. Germline values: CDR1 LNHDA, CDR2 SQIVND (reference sequence). Germline trimming cut 3 bases from V and 7 bases from J; bases unmatched to any gene: 19. Study outcomes and limitations: Top tumor clonotypes rose in blood 2 weeks post-radiation, then contracted. Baseline intratumoral clonotype presence is unknown without pretreatment biopsies.

Points on this clone: Its cognate antigen is unknown.

Generated by immunoSEQ multiplex PCR, the TCRdb table keeps only in-frame clones and is missing some. The sample contains just over 95,000 clones, more than 65% of which appear only once. Time point meaning: blood 4 weeks post-SBRT, at nephrectomy. The treatment is: 15 Gy SBRT to primary tumor, nephrectomy 4 weeks later. Serial blood draws occurred at baseline and 2 and 4 weeks post-SBRT. This renal cell carcinoma was of the clear cell type. This clonotype was obtained from a man aged 55 to 70 with renal cell carcinoma. Sequences were derived from blood, sampled from a patient whose treatment included radiotherapy and nephrectomy. The rearrangement links TRBV19 to TRBJ2-1, with 9 bases aligning to TRBD2. Here the CDR3 reads CASSIPRWAGGQIWNEQFF. CDR3 DNA sequence: TGTGCCAGTAGTATCCCCCGGTGGGCGGGAGGGCAAATTTGGAATGAGCAGTTCTTC.